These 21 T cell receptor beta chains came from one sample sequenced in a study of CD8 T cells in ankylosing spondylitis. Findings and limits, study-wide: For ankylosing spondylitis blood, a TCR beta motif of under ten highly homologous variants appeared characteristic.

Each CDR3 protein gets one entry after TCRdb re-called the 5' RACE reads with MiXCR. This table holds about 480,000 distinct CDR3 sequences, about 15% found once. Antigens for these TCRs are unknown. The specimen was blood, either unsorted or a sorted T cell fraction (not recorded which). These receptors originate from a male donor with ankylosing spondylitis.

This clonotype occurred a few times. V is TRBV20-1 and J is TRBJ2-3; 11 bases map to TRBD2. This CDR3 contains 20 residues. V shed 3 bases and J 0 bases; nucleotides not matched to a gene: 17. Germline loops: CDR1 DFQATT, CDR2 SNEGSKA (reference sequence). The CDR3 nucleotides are TGCAGTGCTAGGGCCATAGCGGGGGGGGAGACACAATTTAGCACAGATACGCAGTATTTT. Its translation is CSARAIAGGETQFSTDTQYF.

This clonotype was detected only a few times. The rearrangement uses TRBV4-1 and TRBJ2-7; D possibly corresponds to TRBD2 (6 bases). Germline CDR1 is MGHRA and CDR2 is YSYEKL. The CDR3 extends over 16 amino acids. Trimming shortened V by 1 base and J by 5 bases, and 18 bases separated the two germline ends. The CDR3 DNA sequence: TGCGCCAGCAGCCAAGGTCCGGGCCGAGGAGGGAACGAGCAGTACTTC. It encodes CASSQGPGRGGNEQYF.

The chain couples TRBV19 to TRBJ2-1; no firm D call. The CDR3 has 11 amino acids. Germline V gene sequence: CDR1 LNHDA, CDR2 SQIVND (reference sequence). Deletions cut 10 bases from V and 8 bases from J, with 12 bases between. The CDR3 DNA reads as TGTGCCAAAAGCCCATGCGATGAGCAGTTCTTC. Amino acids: CAKSPCDEQFF. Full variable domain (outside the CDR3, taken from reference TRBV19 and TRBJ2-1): DGGITQSPKYLFRKEGQNVTLSCEQNLNHDAMYWYRQDPGQGLRLIYYSQIVNDFQKGDIAEGYSVSREKKESFPLTVTSAQKNPTAFYLCAKSPCDEQFFGPGTRLTVL.

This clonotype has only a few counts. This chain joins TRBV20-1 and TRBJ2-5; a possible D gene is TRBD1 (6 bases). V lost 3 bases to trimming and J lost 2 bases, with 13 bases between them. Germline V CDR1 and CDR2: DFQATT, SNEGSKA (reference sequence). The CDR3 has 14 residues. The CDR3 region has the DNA TGCAGTGCTAGCCCACAGGGATTTCAAGAGACCCAGTACTTC. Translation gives CSASPQGFQETQYF.

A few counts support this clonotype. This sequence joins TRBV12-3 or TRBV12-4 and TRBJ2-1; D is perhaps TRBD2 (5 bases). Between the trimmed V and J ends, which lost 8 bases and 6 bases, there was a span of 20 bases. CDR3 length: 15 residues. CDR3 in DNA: TGTGCCAGCGCCCGAGAGGGTCTAGGCCTCAATGAGCAGTTCTTC. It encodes CASAREGLGLNEQFF.

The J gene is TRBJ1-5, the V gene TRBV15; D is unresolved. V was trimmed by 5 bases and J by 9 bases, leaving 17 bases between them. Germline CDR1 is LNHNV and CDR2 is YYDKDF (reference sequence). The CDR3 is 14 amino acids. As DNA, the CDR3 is TGTGCCACCAGCCCCCCGGGTCCAGGTCGGCCCCAGCATTTT. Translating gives CATSPPGPGRPQHF.

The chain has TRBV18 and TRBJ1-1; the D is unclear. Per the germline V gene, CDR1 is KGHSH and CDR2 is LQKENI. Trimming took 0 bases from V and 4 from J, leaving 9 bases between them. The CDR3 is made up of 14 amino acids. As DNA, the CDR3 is TGTGCCAGCTCACCACCGATCCATAGCACTGAAGCTTTCTTT. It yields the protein CASSPPIHSTEAFF.

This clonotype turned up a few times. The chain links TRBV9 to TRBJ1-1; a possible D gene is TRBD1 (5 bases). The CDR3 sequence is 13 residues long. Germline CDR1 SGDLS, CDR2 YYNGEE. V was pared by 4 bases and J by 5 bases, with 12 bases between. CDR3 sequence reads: CASSKGAQTEAFF. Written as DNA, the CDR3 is TGTGCCAGCAGCAAAGGGGCGCAGACTGAAGCTTTCTTT.

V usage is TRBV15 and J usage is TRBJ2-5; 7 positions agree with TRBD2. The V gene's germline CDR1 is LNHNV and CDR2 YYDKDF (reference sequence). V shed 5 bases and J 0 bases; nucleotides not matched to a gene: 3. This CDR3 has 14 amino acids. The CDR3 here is CATSLAAYQETQYF. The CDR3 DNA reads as TGTGCCACCAGCCTAGCGGCGTACCAAGAGACCCAGTACTTC.

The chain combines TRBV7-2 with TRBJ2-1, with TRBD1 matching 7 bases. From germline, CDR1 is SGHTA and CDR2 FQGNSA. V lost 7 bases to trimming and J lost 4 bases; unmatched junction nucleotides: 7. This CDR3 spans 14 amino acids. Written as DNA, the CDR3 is TGTGCCAGCAACGGGGACAGTTATTACAATGAGCAGTTCTTC. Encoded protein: CASNGDSYYNEQFF.

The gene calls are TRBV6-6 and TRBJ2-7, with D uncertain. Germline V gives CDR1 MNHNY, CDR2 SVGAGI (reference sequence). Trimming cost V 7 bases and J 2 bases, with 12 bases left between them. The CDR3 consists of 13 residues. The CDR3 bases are TGTGCCAGCACCCCCGGCCAGGCCTACGAGCAGTACTTC. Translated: CASTPGQAYEQYF.

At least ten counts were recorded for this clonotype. The CDR3 bases are TGTGCCAGCAGCCCCGGGACAGGAGGTTCCTACGAGCAGTACTTC. Encoded protein: CASSPGTGGSYEQYF. The genes are TRBV9 and TRBJ2-7; TRBD1 matches 8 bases. V shed 4 bases, J shed 1 base, and the junction held 7 bases outside the gene matches. Per the germline V gene, CDR1 is SGDLS and CDR2 is YYNGEE. The CDR3 spans 15 residues.

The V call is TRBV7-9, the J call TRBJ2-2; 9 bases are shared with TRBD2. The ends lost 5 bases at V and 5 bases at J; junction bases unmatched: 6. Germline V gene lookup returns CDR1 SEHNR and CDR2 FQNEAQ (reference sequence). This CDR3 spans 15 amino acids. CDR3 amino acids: CASSRKREVTGELFF. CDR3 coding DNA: TGTGCCAGCAGCAGGAAGCGGGAGGTAACCGGGGAGCTGTTTTTT.

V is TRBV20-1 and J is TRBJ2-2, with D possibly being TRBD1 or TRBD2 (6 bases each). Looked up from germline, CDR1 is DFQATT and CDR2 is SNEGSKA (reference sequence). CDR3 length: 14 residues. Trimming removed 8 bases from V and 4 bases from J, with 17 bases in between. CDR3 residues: CSMARGQFTGELFF. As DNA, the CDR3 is TGCAGTATGGCCCGGGGGCAGTTCACCGGGGAGCTGTTTTTT.

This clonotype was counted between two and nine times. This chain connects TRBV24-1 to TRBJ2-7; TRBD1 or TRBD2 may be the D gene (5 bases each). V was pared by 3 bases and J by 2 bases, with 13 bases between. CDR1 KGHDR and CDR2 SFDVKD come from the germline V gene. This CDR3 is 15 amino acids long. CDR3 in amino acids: CATSDPGTGTYEQYF. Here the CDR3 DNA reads TGTGCCACCAGTGATCCCGGGACGGGGACCTACGAGCAGTACTTC.

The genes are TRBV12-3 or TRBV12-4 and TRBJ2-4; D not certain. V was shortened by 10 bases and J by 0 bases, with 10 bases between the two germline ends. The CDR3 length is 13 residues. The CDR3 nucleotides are TGTGCCACCAGACAACTAGCCAAAAACATTCAGTACTTC. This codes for CATRQLAKNIQYF.

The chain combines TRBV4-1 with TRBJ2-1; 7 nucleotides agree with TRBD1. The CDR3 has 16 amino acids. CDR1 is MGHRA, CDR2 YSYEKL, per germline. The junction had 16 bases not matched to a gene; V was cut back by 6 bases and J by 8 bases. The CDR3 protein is CASRQTGAYSNDEQFF. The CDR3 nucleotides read TGCGCCAGCAGACAAACAGGGGCGTATAGCAACGATGAGCAGTTCTTC.

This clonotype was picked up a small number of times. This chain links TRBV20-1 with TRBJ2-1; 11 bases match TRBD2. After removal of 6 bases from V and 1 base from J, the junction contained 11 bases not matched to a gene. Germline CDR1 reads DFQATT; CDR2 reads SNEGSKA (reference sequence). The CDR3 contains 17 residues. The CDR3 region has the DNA TGCAGTGCCCCCGGGCTAGCGGGAGGTGCATCCTACAATGAGCAGTTCTTC. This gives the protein CSAPGLAGGASYNEQFF.

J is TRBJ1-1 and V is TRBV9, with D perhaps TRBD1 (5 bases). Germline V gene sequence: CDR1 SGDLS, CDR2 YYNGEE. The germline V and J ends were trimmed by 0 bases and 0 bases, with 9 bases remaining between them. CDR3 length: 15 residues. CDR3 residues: CASSVGGALNTEAFF. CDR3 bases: TGTGCCAGCAGCGTAGGAGGGGCTTTGAACACTGAAGCTTTCTTT.

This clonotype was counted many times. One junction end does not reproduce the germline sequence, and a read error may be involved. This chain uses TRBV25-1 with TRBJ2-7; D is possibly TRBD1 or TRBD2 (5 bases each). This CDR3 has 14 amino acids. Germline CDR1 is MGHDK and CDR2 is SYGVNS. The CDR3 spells CATSRAGGTYEQYF. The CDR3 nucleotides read TGTGCCACCAGTCGTGCTGGGGGAACCTACGAGCAGTACTTC.

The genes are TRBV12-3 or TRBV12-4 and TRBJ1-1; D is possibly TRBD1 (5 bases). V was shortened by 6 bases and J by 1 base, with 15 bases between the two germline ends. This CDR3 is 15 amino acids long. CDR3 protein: CASSHPGTANTEAFF. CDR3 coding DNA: TGTGCCAGCAGCCACCCCGGGACGGCGAACACTGAAGCTTTCTTT.